Included here is one T cell receptor (beta chain) sequence, with context. The antigen remains unidentified. Total RNA amounting to roughly 480 ng was the source from which TCR beta cDNA was made with a constant-region primer. Researchers made the TCR beta libraries by running three nested multiplex PCR rounds with slightly modified ARM-PCR. A C-beta reverse primer was combined with TRBV1-TRBV30 forward primers in the first two PCR rounds, and each round had roughly 9 cycles. TCRdb passed the multiplex PCR reads through MiXCR, listing each CDR3 protein once. The data contain 110,000 or so distinct CDR3 sequences, roughly 80% of them singletons. Trimming shortened V by 6 bases and J by 8 bases, and 19 bases separated the two germline ends. Per the germline V gene, CDR1 is SEHNR and CDR2 is FQNEAQ (reference sequence). The CDR3 loop spans 14 amino acids. Both RNA and DNA were isolated together from approximately 20-30 mg of bulk tissue that had not been sorted.

The source of the sample is a study of tumor-infiltrating lymphocytes in primary liver carcinoma. Overall study results and limits: Blood's top-250-clone fraction was significantly lower than that of tumors (p = 0.039).

This TCR was recovered from a man aged 35-49 years with primary liver carcinoma and hepatitis B virus infection. The genes are TRBV7-9 and TRBJ1-2; D not certain. Source material: liver tumor tissue from sampling region 3. The subset was: tumor region T3, left-lateral pole. In nucleotides, the CDR3 is TGTGCCAGCAGGACATCTGCGGGAGAGCTGGGCTACACCTTC. Translation gives CASRTSAGELGYTF.